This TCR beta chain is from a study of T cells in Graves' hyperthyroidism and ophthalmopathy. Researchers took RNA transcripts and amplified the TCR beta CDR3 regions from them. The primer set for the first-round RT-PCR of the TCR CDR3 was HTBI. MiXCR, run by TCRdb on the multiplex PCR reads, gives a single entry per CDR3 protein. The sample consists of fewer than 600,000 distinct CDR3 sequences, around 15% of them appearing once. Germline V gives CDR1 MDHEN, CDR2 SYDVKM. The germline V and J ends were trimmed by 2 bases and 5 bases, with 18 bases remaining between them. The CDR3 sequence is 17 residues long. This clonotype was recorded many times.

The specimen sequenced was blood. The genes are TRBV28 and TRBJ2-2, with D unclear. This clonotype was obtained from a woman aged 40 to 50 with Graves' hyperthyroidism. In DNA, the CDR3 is TGTGCCAGCAGTTTACACCCTATGGGGTACGGGACCGGGGAGCTGTTTTTT. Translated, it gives CASSLHPMGYGTGELFF.